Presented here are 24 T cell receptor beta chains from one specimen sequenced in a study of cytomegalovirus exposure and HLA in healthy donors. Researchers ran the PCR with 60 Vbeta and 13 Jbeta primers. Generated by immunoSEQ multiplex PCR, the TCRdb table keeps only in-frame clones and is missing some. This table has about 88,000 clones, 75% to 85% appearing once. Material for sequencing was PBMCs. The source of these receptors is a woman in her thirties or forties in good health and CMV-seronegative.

This chain's CDR3 is CASSGGGEERTQYF. The CDR3, as DNA: TGTGCCAGCAGCGGCGGGGGAGAAGAGAGGACCCAGTACTTC. V is TRBV11-3 and J is TRBJ2-5; 7 nucleotides agree with TRBD2. CDR1 SGHNT and CDR2 YENEEA come from the germline V gene. The trim removed 5 bases at V and 7 bases at J, leaving 10 bases unmatched. The CDR3 is made up of 14 amino acids.

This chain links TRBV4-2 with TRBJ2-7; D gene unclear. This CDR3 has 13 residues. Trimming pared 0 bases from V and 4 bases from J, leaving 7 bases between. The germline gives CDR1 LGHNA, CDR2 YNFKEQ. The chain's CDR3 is CASSQEYQYEQYF. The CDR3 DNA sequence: TGTGCCAGCAGCCAAGAGTATCAGTACGAGCAGTACTTC.

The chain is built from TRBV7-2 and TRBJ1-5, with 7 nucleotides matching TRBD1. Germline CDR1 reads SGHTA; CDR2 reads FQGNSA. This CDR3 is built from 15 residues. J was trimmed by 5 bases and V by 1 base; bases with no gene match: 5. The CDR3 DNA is TGTGCCAGCAGCTTAGAGGGACAGAGGTATCAGCCCCAGCATTTT. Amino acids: CASSLEGQRYQPQHF.

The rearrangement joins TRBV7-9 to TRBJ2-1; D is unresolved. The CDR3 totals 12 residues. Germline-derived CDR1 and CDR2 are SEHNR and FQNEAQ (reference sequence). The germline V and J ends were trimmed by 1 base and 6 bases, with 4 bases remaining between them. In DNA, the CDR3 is TGTGCCAGCAGCTTAGGGAGCAATGAGCAGTTCTTC. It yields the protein CASSLGSNEQFF.

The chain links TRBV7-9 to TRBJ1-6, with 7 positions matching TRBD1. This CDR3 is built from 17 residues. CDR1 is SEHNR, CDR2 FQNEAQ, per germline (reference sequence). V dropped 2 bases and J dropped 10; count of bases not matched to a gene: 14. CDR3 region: CASSLLFTGVKYSPLHF. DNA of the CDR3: TGTGCCAGCAGCTTACTCTTTACAGGGGTCAAGTACTCACCCCTCCACTTT.

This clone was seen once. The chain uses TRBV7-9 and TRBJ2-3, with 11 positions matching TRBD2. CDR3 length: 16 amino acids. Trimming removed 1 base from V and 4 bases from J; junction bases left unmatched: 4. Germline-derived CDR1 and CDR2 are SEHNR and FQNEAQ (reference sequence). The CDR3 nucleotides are TGTGCCAGCAGCTTAGGAGGGACTAGCGGCGCAGATACGCAGTATTTT. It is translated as CASSLGGTSGADTQYF.

The CDR3 DNA follows: TGTGCCAGCAGTGTAGCTACTGAGCAGTACTTC. Translation: CASSVATEQYF. The rearrangement uses TRBV6-1 and TRBJ2-7; D unclear. Trimming stripped 4 bases from V and 7 bases from J, with 8 bases between. This CDR3 is 11 amino acids long. Germline V lookup: CDR1 MNHNS, CDR2 SASEGT.

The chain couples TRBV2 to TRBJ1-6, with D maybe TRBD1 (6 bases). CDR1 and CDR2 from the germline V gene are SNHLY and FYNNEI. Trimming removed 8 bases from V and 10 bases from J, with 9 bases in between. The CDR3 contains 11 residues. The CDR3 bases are TGTGCCAGCGGGAGGGGGTCACCCCTCCACTTT. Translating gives CASGRGSPLHF.

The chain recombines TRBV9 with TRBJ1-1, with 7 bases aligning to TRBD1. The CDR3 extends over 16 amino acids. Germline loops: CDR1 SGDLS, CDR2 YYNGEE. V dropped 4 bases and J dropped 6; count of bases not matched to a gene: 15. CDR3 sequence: CASSRGSGRGAAEAFF. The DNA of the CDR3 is TGTGCCAGCAGCCGGGGGTCCGGCAGGGGGGCCGCTGAAGCTTTCTTT.

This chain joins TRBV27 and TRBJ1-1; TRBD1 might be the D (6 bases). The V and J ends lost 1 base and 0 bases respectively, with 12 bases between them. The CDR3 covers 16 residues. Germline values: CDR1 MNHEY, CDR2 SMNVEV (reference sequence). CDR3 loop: CASSLFRGTMNTEAFF. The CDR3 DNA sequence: TGTGCCAGCAGTTTATTCAGGGGAACCATGAACACTGAAGCTTTCTTT.

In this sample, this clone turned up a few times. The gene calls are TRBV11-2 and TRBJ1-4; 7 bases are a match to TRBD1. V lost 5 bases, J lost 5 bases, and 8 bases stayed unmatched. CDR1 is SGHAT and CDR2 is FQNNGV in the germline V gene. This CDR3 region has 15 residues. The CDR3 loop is CASSARDRLNEKLFF. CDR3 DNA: TGTGCCAGCAGCGCACGGGACAGACTAAATGAAAAACTGTTTTTT.

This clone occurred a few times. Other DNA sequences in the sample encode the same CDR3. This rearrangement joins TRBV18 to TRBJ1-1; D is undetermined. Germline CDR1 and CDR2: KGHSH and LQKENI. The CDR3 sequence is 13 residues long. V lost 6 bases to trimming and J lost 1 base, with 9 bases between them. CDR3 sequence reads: CASSRTENTEAFF. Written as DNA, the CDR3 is TGTGCCAGCTCGCGCACAGAGAACACTGAAGCTTTCTTT.

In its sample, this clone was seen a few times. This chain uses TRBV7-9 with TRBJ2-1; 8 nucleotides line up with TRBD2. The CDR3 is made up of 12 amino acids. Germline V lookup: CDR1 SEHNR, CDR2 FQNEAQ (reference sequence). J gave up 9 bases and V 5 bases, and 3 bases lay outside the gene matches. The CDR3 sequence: CASSRTSGEQFF. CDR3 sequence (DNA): TGTGCCAGCAGCCGTACTAGCGGTGAGCAGTTCTTC.

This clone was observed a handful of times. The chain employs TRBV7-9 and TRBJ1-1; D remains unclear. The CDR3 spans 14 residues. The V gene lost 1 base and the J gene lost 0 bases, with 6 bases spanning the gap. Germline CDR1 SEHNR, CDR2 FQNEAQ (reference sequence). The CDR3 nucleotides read TGTGCCAGCAGCTTAGGGGAGATGAACACTGAAGCTTTCTTT. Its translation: CASSLGEMNTEAFF.

DNA for the CDR3: TGTGCCAGCAGCGTAGGGGCAGGGAATCAGCCCCAGCATTTT. Protein: CASSVGAGNQPQHF. V gene TRBV9 combines with J gene TRBJ1-5; tentative D call: TRBD1 (5 bases). Germline loops: CDR1 SGDLS, CDR2 YYNGEE. The V gene lost 0 bases and the J gene lost 4 bases, with 8 bases spanning the gap. This CDR3 has 14 residues. The full variable domain, completed using reference TRBV9 and TRBJ1-5, is DSGVTQTPKHLITATGQRVTLRCSPRSGDLSVYWYQQSLDQGLQFLIQYYNGEERAKGNILERFSAQQFPDLHSELNLSSLELGDSALYFCASSVGAGNQPQHFGDGTRLSIL.

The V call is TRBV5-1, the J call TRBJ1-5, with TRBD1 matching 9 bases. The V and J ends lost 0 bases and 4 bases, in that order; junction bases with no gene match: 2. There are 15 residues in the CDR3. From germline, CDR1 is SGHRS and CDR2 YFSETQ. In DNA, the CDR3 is TGCGCCAGCAGCTTGGGACAGGGGGAGAATCAGCCCCAGCATTTT. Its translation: CASSLGQGENQPQHF. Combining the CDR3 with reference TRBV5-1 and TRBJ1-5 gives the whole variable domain KAGVTQTPRYLIKTRGQQVTLSCSPISGHRSVSWYQQTPGQGLQFLFEYFSETQRNKGNFPGRFSGRQFSNSRSEMNVSTLELGDSALYLCASSLGQGENQPQHFGDGTRLSIL.

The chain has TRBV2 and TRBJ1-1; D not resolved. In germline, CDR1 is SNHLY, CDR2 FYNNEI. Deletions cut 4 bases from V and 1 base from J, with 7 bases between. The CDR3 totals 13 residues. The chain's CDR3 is CASSVEWNTEAFF. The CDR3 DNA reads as TGTGCCAGCAGTGTCGAGTGGAACACTGAAGCTTTCTTT.

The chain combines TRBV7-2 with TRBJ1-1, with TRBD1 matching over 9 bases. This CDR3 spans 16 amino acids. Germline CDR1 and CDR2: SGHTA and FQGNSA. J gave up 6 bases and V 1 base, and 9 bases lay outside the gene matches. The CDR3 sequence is CASSLGWDRVFSEAFF. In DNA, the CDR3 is TGTGCCAGCAGCTTAGGCTGGGACAGGGTTTTTTCTGAAGCTTTCTTT. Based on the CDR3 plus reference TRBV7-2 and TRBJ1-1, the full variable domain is GAGVSQSPSNKVTEKGKDVELRCDPISGHTALYWYRQSLGQGLEFLIYFQGNSAPDKSGLPSDRFSAERTGGSVSTLTIQRTQQEDSAVYLCASSLGWDRVFSEAFFGQGTRLTVV.

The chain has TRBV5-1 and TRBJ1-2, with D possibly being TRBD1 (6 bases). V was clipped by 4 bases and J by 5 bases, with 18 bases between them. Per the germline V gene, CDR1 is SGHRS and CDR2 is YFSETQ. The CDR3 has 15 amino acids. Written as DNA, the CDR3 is TGCGCCAGCAGCCCAGCCCTGGGGGCCCGGTATGGCTACACCTTC. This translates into CASSPALGARYGYTF.

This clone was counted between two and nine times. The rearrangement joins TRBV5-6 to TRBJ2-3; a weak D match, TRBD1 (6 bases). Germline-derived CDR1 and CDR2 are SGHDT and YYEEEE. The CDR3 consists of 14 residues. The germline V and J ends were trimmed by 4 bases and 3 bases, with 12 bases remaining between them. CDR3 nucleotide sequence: TGTGCCAGCAGCGTAGGACAGCGAACAGATACGCAGTATTTT. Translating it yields CASSVGQRTDTQYF. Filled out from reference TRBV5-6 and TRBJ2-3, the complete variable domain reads DAGVTQSPTHLIKTRGQQVTLRCSPKSGHDTVSWYQQALGQGPQFIFQYYEEEERQRGNFPDRFSGHQFPNYSSELNVNALLLGDSALYLCASSVGQRTDTQYFGPGTRLTVL.

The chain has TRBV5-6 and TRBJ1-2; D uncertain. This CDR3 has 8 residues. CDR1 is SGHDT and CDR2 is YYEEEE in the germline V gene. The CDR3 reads CTWRGYTF. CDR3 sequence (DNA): TGTACGTGGAGGGGCTACACCTTC.

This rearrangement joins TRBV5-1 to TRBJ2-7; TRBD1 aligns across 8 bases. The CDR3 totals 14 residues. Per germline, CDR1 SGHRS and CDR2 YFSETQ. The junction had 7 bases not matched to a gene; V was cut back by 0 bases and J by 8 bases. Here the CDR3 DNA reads TGCGCCAGCAGCTTGGAGCGGCAGGGGGCGCAGCAGTACTTC. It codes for CASSLERQGAQQYF.

This CDR3 is CASSHFTSGSTDTQYF. CDR3 DNA sequence: TGTGCCAGCAGCCATTTCACTAGCGGGAGCACAGATACGCAGTATTTT. The V and J genes are TRBV4-2 and TRBJ2-3; the match to TRBD2 covers 9 bases. Germline V lookup: CDR1 LGHNA, CDR2 YNFKEQ. The V segment lost 3 bases and the J segment 0 bases; nucleotides outside the gene matches: 4. The CDR3 is 16 amino acids.

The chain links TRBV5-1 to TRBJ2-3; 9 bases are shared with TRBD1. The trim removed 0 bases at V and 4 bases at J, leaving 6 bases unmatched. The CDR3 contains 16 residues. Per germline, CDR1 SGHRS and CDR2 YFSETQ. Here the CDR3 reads CASSLGSGQGSDTQYF. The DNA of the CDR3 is TGCGCCAGCAGCTTGGGGTCGGGACAGGGCTCAGATACGCAGTATTTT.